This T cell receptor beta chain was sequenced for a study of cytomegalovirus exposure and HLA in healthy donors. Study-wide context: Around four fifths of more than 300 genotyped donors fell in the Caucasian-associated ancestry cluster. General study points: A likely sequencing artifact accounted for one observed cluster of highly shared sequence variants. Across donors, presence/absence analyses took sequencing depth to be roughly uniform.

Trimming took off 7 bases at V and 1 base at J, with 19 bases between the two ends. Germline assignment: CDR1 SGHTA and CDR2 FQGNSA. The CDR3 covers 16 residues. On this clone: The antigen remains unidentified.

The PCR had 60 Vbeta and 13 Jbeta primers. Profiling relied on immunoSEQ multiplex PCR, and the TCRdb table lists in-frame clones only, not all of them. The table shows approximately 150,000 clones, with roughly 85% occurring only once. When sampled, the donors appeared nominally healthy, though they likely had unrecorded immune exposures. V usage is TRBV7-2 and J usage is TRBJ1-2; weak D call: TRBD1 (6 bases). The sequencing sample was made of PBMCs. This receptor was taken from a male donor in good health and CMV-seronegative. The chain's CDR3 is CASTEGGGRNNYGYTF. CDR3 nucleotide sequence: TGTGCCAGCACCGAGGGGGGGGGCAGGAATAACTATGGCTACACCTTC.